The 7 T cell receptor beta chains given below trace back to one sample, sequenced in a study of T-cell reconstitution after alpha-beta-depleted transplantation in children. Unique molecular identifiers featured in how the TCRbeta library was prepared. TCRdb itself ran the PCR reads through MiXCR, one entry per CDR3 protein. The sample consists of about 470,000 distinct CDR3 sequences, around 46% of them appearing once. The specimen comprised PBMCs, sampled before TCRalphabeta/CD19-depleted stem cell transplant. The receptor source for this set is a girl aged 2 to 10 with aplastic anemia, due to receive a stem cell transplant.

The chain has TRBV5-1 and TRBJ1-2, with 8 bases lining up with TRBD1. Germline V gene data show CDR1 as SGHRS and CDR2 as YFSETQ. Germline trimming cut 4 bases from V and 4 bases from J; bases unmatched to any gene: 6. The CDR3 length is 14 residues. Here the CDR3 reads CASSGIDRGYGYTF. CDR3 coding DNA: TGCGCCAGCAGCGGGATCGACAGGGGCTATGGCTACACCTTC.

The V gene is TRBV20-1, the J gene TRBJ2-3; possibly TRBD1 for D (6 bases). Per germline, CDR1 DFQATT and CDR2 SNEGSKA (reference sequence). Trimming removed 4 bases at V and 3 bases at J, with 17 bases between. The CDR3 runs to 15 residues. In nucleotides, the CDR3 is TGCAGTGCTACTCCGGACAGCCGGAAGACAGATACGCAGTATTTT. Residues: CSATPDSRKTDTQYF.

This clonotype came up many times. J is TRBJ1-1 and V is TRBV9; D is uncertain. Trimming cost V 3 bases and J 1 base, with 7 bases left between them. This CDR3 is 13 amino acids long. Germline CDR1 reads SGDLS; CDR2 reads YYNGEE. As DNA, the CDR3 is TGTGCCAGCAGCGCGACCCCGAACACTGAAGCTTTCTTT. It specifies CASSATPNTEAFF. Based on the CDR3 plus reference TRBV9 and TRBJ1-1, the full variable domain is DSGVTQTPKHLITATGQRVTLRCSPRSGDLSVYWYQQSLDQGLQFLIQYYNGEERAKGNILERFSAQQFPDLHSELNLSSLELGDSALYFCASSATPNTEAFFGQGTRLTVV.

The rearrangement uses TRBV12-3 or TRBV12-4 and TRBJ2-5, with D uncertain. V was shortened by 8 bases and J by 5 bases, with 12 bases between the two germline ends. The CDR3 extends over 12 amino acids. Written as DNA, the CDR3 is TGTGCCAGCCTGACTCTGGGGGAGACCCAGTACTTC. This encodes CASLTLGETQYF.

The chain carries TRBV20-1 and TRBJ2-1; 10 nucleotides match TRBD2. The CDR3 covers 15 residues. Losses at the gene ends were 5 bases for V and 3 bases for J; bases not matched to a gene: 7. Per germline, CDR1 DFQATT and CDR2 SNEGSKA (reference sequence). The CDR3 DNA is TGCAGTGCTGGGAGCGGGAGGGCCCACTACAATGAGCAGTTCTTC. It codes for CSAGSGRAHYNEQFF.

This chain links TRBV27 with TRBJ1-4; D gene ambiguous. Germline V gives CDR1 MNHEY, CDR2 SMNVEV (reference sequence). The V end lost 4 bases, the J end lost 4 bases, and 19 bases lay between the germline ends. This CDR3 comprises 17 residues. The CDR3 reads CASSSTGYRSLNEKLFF. The CDR3 DNA is TGTGCCAGCAGTTCCACTGGGTACCGGTCACTTAATGAAAAACTGTTTTTT.

The chain's CDR3 is CASSPQGSSSYEQYF. The DNA for the CDR3 is TGTGCCAGCAGTCCACAGGGGTCCTCATCCTACGAGCAGTACTTC. This chain connects TRBV12-3 or TRBV12-4 to TRBJ2-7; 7 bases are shared with TRBD1. The CDR3 runs to 15 residues. V lost 5 bases and J lost 1; bases outside the gene matches: 8.